Listed here are 5 T cell receptor beta chains from one sample, sequenced in a study of blood T cell repertoires in COVID-19. Data came from immunoSEQ multiplex PCR; TCRdb stores just in-frame clones and leaves some out. The repertoire holds some 140,000 clones, with 84% as singletons. Specimen: PBMCs or T cells enriched from blood (not recorded which). These receptors all stem from a man in his forties with acute COVID-19.

The chain is built from TRBV4-1 and TRBJ2-2, with D perhaps matching TRBD2 (6 bases). The germline V gene has CDR1 MGHRA and CDR2 YSYEKL. V was cut by 1 base and J by 2 bases, with 11 bases left in between. This CDR3 comprises 16 residues. In nucleotides, the CDR3 is TGCGCCAGCAGCCAAGGGGTAGCGGCTAACACCGGGGAGCTGTTTTTT. This encodes CASSQGVAANTGELFF.

This clone was seen only a few times. The chain recombines TRBV3-1 (or the pseudogene TRBV3-2) with TRBJ1-3; 7 bases align to TRBD1. With V trimmed by 3 bases and J by 2 bases, 7 bases remained unmatched. The germline CDR1 and CDR2 sequences are LGHDT and YNNKEL (reference sequence). The CDR3 is 16 amino acids. The CDR3 coding sequence is TGTGCCAGCAGCCACCCCGACAGGGACGCTGGAAACACCATATATTTT. It yields the protein CASSHPDRDAGNTIYF.

CDR3 coding DNA: TGTGCCAGCAGCTTCGGCAGGGGGAGGAGCAATCAGCCCCAGCATTTT. Amino acid sequence: CASSFGRGRSNQPQHF. V is TRBV5-6 and J is TRBJ1-5, with 7 nucleotides matching TRBD1. Germline values: CDR1 SGHDT, CDR2 YYEEEE. J was trimmed by 1 base and V by 2 bases; bases with no gene match: 6. The CDR3 runs 16 residues.

DNA of the CDR3: TGTGCCAGCAGCAAGAAAAAACAGGAGAGCTCCTACGAGCAGTACTTC. Protein: CASSKKKQESSYEQYF. The rearrangement uses TRBV21-1 and TRBJ2-7; the table's D call TRBD1 went unverified against the DNA. TRBV21-1 is a pseudogene segment. The CDR3 runs 16 residues.

This chain links TRBV2 with TRBJ1-1; TRBD1 is a possible D gene (5 bases). The CDR3 is 15 amino acids. Germline values: CDR1 SNHLY, CDR2 FYNNEI. Trimming stripped 7 bases from V and 0 bases from J, with 15 bases between. This CDR3 is CASKKAREMNTEAFF. The CDR3, as DNA: TGTGCCAGCAAAAAGGCCAGGGAAATGAACACTGAAGCTTTCTTT.